In this sample, the clone carrying this TCR beta chain turned up many times. TCR beta CDR3 amplification used RNA transcripts. HTBI primers served in a first-round RT-PCR, which a second-round multiplex PCR followed. TCRdb re-called the multiplex PCR reads with MiXCR, one entry per CDR3 protein. The profile shows 150,000 to 200,000 distinct CDR3 sequences, approximately 40% of them singletons. The data were obtained in a study of Graves' ophthalmopathy and Graves' hyperthyroidism. The germline V gene has CDR1 DFQATT and CDR2 SNEGSKA (reference sequence). The junction had 13 bases not matched to a gene; V was cut back by 6 bases and J by 5 bases. CDR3 size: 14 residues.

The chain is built from TRBV20-1 and TRBJ2-7; TRBD1 agrees at 7 bases. This clonotype was obtained from a man younger than 45 with Graves' ophthalmopathy. Material for sequencing was peripheral blood. DNA for the CDR3: TGCAGTGCCCCGCCGACGACAGGGAAGAACGAGCAGTACTTC. Its translation is CSAPPTTGKNEQYF.